The rows below give T cell receptor beta chains drawn from one sample of a study of preoperative IRX-2 immunotherapy in early breast cancer. Profiled with immunoSEQ multiplex PCR; TCRdb holds only in-frame clones, not every one. Here the sample spans 25,000 or so clones, approximately 90% being singletons. The specimen was tumor tissue, collected after IRX-2 immunotherapy. The source is a human donor with breast cancer. Each CDR3 is given with its conserved first and last residue. Fields, in order: clone size, D gene, J gene, CDR3 length, V gene, CDR3 protein, CDR3 DNA. A D gene is named only where the DNA matches it firmly. Size is omitted from some rows. Given values are once, few, many or a class for expanded clones.

>-|TRBD1|TRBJ1-2|14|TRBV6-5
CASSQPGTGLGYTF
TGTGCCAGCAGCCAACCCGGGACAGGCCTTGGCTACACCTTC
>-|-|TRBJ2-6|16|TRBV15
CATSRDPGSGANVLTF
TGTGCCACCAGCAGAGATCCGGGCTCTGGGGCCAACGTCCTGACTTTC
>-|TRBD1|TRBJ1-4|16|TRBV4-3
CASSIGSGQGGEKLFF
TGCGCCAGCAGCATTGGGTCGGGACAGGGGGGTGAAAAACTGTTTTTT
>few|TRBD1|TRBJ1-2|16|TRBV27
CASRPRQGALNYGYTF
TGTGCCAGCCGGCCTAGGCAGGGGGCACTGAACTATGGCTACACCTTC
>once|-|TRBJ2-7|14|TRBV4-1
CASSQGETSYEQYF
TGCGCCAGCAGCCAAGGGGAGACATCCTACGAGCAGTACTTC
>once|TRBD2|TRBJ2-5|14|TRBV9
CASSPRPSGETQYF
TGTGCCAGCAGCCCTCGCCCTAGCGGGGAGACCCAGTACTTC
>-|-|TRBJ1-5|14|TRBV15
CATSTRTSNQPQHF
TGTGCCACCAGCACAAGGACAAGCAATCAGCCCCAGCATTTT
>-|TRBD2|TRBJ2-3|15|TRBV2
CASIGTSGRTDTQYF
TGTGCCAGCATAGGTACTAGCGGGAGGACAGATACGCAGTATTTT
>-|TRBD1|TRBJ1-1|14|TRBV5-1
CASSAQGSNTEAFF
TGCGCCAGCAGCGCACAGGGGTCGAACACTGAAGCTTTCTTT
>-|TRBD2|TRBJ2-3|15|TRBV5-1
CASSLAGGGADTQYF
TGCGCCAGCAGCTTGGCAGGCGGGGGGGCGGATACGCAGTATTTT
>-|-|TRBJ2-1|14|TRBV27
CASSLLRDYNEQFF
TGTGCCAGCAGTTTATTGCGGGACTACAATGAGCAGTTCTTC
>-|-|TRBJ2-5|13|TRBV11-2
CASSLAGSETQYF
TGTGCCAGCAGCTTAGCCGGGAGCGAGACCCAGTACTTC
>-|TRBD1|TRBJ2-7|15|TRBV4-1
CASSHGQGPIREQYF
TGCGCCAGCAGCCACGGACAGGGCCCCATCCGCGAGCAGTACTTC
>-|TRBD1|TRBJ2-7|16|TRBV18
CASSPVATTGSREQYF
TGTGCCAGCTCACCTGTGGCCACGACAGGGTCTCGAGAGCAGTACTTC
>once|TRBD2|TRBJ2-1|15|TRBV5-1
CASSDGLAAINEQFF
TGCGCCAGCAGCGACGGACTAGCGGCCATCAATGAGCAGTTCTTC
>-|TRBD2|TRBJ2-5|16|TRBV5-1
CASRNSGIGRQETQYF
TGCGCCAGCAGAAATAGCGGGATAGGGCGGCAAGAGACCCAGTACTTC
>-|TRBD2|TRBJ2-5|17|TRBV18
CASSPRTSGGQEGTQYF
TGTGCCAGCTCACCTCGGACTAGCGGGGGCCAGGAAGGGACCCAGTACTTC
>-|-|TRBJ2-3|17|TRBV27
CASFINGGLAGTDTQYF
TGTGCCAGCTTTATTAATGGAGGGCTTGCAGGCACAGATACGCAGTATTTT
>few|-|TRBJ1-6|16|TRBV9
CASGGRTGTYNSPLHF
TGTGCCAGCGGAGGTAGAACGGGAACCTATAATTCACCCCTCCACTTT
>-|TRBD2|TRBJ2-7|15|TRBV6-6
CASSYGGRRVYEQYF
TGTGCCAGCAGTTACGGCGGGAGACGGGTTTACGAGCAGTACTTC
>-|TRBD2|TRBJ2-7|14|TRBV5-1
CASSSTTSRNEQYF
TGCGCCAGCAGCTCGACGACTAGCAGAAACGAGCAGTACTTC
>-|-|TRBJ2-7|16|TRBV21-1
CASSNPRGATPYEQYF
TGTGCCAGCAGCAACCCCCGGGGAGCCACCCCCTACGAGCAGTACTTC
>-|-|TRBJ2-1|17|TRBV23-1
CASRPRRDSSSYNEQFF
TGCGCCAGCCGTCCACGGAGGGACTCGAGCTCCTACAATGAGCAGTTCTTC
>-|-|TRBJ2-1|13|TRBV10-1
CASSRGPGNEQFF
TGCGCCAGCAGTCGCGGCCCAGGGAATGAGCAGTTCTTC
>few|TRBD1|TRBJ2-5|14|TRBV4-1
CASSLRTGLETQYF
TGCGCCAGCAGCCTAAGGACAGGGTTGGAGACCCAGTACTTC
>-|-|TRBJ1-4|16|TRBV4-1
CASSLGIGGGNEKLFF
TGCGCCAGCAGCCTTGGTATCGGTGGGGGTAATGAAAAACTGTTTTTT
>-|TRBD1|TRBJ2-7|15|TRBV5-1
CASSLSRTGVLEQYF
TGCGCCAGCAGCCTTTCCAGGACAGGGGTGCTCGAGCAGTACTTC
>-|TRBD1|TRBJ2-7|15|TRBV5-5
CASSTQTGGSYEQYF
TGTGCCAGCAGCACACAGACAGGGGGCTCATACGAGCAGTACTTC
>-|TRBD1|TRBJ1-6|14|TRBV7-8
CASGTVSYNSPLHF
TGTGCCAGCGGGACAGTCTCCTATAATTCACCCCTCCACTTT
>-|-|TRBJ2-3|14|TRBV4-2
CASSQDHPTDTQYF
TGTGCCAGCAGCCAAGATCATCCCACAGATACGCAGTATTTT
>-|-|TRBJ1-1|14|TRBV4-3
CASSQGQMNTEAFF
TGCGCCAGCAGCCAAGGACAGATGAACACTGAAGCTTTCTTT
>once|-|TRBJ1-4|14|TRBV2
CASSLTLGSEKLFF
TGTGCCAGCAGCTTAACCCTCGGGAGTGAAAAACTGTTTTTT
>-|-|TRBJ1-4|15|TRBV28
CASSFDRPTNEKLFF
TGTGCCAGCAGTTTCGACAGGCCAACTAATGAAAAACTGTTTTTT
>-|-|TRBJ1-3|13|TRBV6-5
CATRLFSGNTIYF
TGTGCCACCCGACTGTTCTCTGGAAACACCATATATTTT
>-|-|TRBJ1-2|13|TRBV7-2
CASSLAGVGGYTF
TGTGCCAGCAGCTTAGCGGGGGTAGGTGGCTACACCTTC
>-|TRBD2|TRBJ2-7|13|TRBV29-1
CSVVGRASYEQYF
TGCAGCGTTGTAGGGAGGGCCTCCTACGAGCAGTACTTC
>once|TRBD1|TRBJ2-1|13|TRBV29-1
CSARTGGAREQFF
TGCAGCGCAAGGACAGGGGGCGCGAGGGAGCAGTTCTTC
>-|-|TRBJ2-1|15|TRBV11-2
CASSFVPMGSNEQFF
TGTGCCAGCAGCTTTGTCCCGATGGGTAGCAATGAGCAGTTCTTC
>-|TRBD1|TRBJ1-6|14|TRBV10-3
CATRDSSSNSPLHF
TGTGCCACCAGGGACAGCAGTTCTAATTCACCCCTCCACTTT
>-|-|TRBJ1-2|14|TRBV7-2
CASSLVGANYGYTF
TGTGCCAGCAGCTTGGTCGGAGCTAACTATGGCTACACCTTC
>-|TRBD2|TRBJ2-3|11|TRBV20-1
CSRGVSDTQYF
TGCAGCCGGGGGGTTTCAGATACGCAGTATTTT
>once|-|TRBJ2-3|10|TRBV10-3
CAIGTDTQYF
TGTGCCATCGGCACAGATACGCAGTATTTT
>few|TRBD1|TRBJ2-3|14|TRBV5-1
CASSSTGGTDTQYF
TGCGCCAGCAGCTCCACAGGGGGCACAGATACGCAGTATTTT
>-|-|TRBJ1-1|15|TRBV30
CAWSPLMSMNTEAFF
TGTGCCTGGAGTCCTCTGATGAGCATGAACACTGAAGCTTTCTTT
>-|-|TRBJ1-1|14|TRBV6-5
CASSYFGDYTEAFF
TGTGCCAGCAGTTACTTCGGCGACTACACTGAAGCTTTCTTT
>-|-|TRBJ1-2|13|TRBV10-3
CAISGRGTAGYTF
TGTGCCATCAGTGGTAGAGGGACGGCTGGCTACACCTTC
>-|-|TRBJ1-5|13|TRBV29-1
CSVEVTSNQPQHF
TGCAGCGTTGAGGTCACTAGCAATCAGCCCCAGCATTTT
>-|TRBD1|TRBJ2-5|12|TRBV7-9
CASGQGAETQYF
TGTGCCAGCGGACAGGGGGCTGAGACCCAGTACTTC
>once|TRBD1|TRBJ2-1|11|TRBV27
CASSEDRKQFF
TGTGCCAGCAGTGAGGACAGGAAGCAGTTCTTC
>-|TRBD1|TRBJ1-5|13|TRBV27
CASSSTGYQPQHF
TGTGCCAGCAGTTCGACAGGGTATCAGCCCCAGCATTTT
>-|TRBD2|TRBJ2-3|16|TRBV5-1
CASRPIAGSSTDTQYF
TGCGCCAGCAGACCGATAGCGGGGTCTAGCACAGATACGCAGTATTTT